This T cell receptor beta chain stems from a study of radiotherapy plus CTLA-4 blockade in lung cancer. Remarks on this clone: Its antigen remains unidentified.

Produced via immunoSEQ multiplex PCR; TCRdb's table is partial and in-frame only. Of about 98,000 clones listed, approximately 78% are singletons. Whole-study findings and limits: Expansion of tumor-derived TCR clones was observed in blood after radiotherapy plus ipilimumab.

Patients had chemo-refractory metastatic non-small-cell lung cancer and received focal radiation plus CTLA-4 blockade that used ipilimumab. V gave up 4 bases and J gave up 0 bases, with 10 bases separating them. The CDR3 is made up of 14 amino acids. Germline-derived CDR1 and CDR2 are SGHDN and FVKESK. The J gene is TRBJ2-7, the V gene TRBV14; a possible D gene is TRBD2 (6 bases). This clonotype was sampled from a human donor with non-small cell lung cancer who had a partial response to radiotherapy plus ipilimumab. The sequencing here drew on peripheral blood, taken from a patient treated with radiotherapy plus ipilimumab. Written as DNA, the CDR3 is TGTGCCAGCAGCCTCCTCGGGAGCTCCTACGAGCAGTACTTC. Translated, it gives CASSLLGSSYEQYF.